This entry concerns a single T cell receptor beta chain. This sample was taken from a study of shared clonotypes between healthy human individuals. The length of the CDR3 is 13 residues. Per the germline V gene, CDR1 is SGHTA and CDR2 is FQGNSA. The V gene lost 1 base and the J gene lost 10 bases, with 8 bases spanning the gap. Deep-level running was used for the assay. TCRdb keeps only in-frame clones here, not all; method: immunoSEQ multiplex PCR. The sample carries just over 2,000,000 clones, around 95% recorded once. Sequencing input: naive CD4+ T cells sorted from blood. Regarding subset: CD45RA+ positively selected. The source is a man between 18 and 29 years old in good health. The chain employs TRBV7-2 and TRBJ1-6; D perhaps matches TRBD1 (5 bases). The CDR3 reads CASSLEGVSPLHF. The CDR3 DNA sequence: TGTGCCAGCAGCTTAGAAGGGGTCTCACCCCTCCACTTT.